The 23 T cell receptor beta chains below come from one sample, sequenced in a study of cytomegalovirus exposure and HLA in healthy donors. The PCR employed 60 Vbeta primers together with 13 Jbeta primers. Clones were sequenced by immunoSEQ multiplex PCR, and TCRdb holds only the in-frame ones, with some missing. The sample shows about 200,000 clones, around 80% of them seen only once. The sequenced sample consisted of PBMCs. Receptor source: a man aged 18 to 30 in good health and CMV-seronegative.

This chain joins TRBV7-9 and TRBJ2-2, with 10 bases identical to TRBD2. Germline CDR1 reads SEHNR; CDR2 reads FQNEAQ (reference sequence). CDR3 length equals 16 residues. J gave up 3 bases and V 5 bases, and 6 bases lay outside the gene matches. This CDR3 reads CASSNGLAAYTGELFF. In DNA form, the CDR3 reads TGTGCCAGCAGCAACGGACTAGCGGCTTACACCGGGGAGCTGTTTTTT.

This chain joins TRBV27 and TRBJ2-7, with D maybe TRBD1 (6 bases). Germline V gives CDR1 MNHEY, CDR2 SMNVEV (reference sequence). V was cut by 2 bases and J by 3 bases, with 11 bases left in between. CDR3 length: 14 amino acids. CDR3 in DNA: TGTGCCAGCAGTTTAACCGGGACAATCTACGAGCAGTACTTC. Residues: CASSLTGTIYEQYF.

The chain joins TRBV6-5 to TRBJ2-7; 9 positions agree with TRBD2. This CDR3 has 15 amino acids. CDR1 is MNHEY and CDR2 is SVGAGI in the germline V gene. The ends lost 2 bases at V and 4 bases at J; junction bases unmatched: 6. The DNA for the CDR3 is TGTGCCAGCAGTTACCAGACTAGCGGAGGATACGAGCAGTACTTC. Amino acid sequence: CASSYQTSGGYEQYF.

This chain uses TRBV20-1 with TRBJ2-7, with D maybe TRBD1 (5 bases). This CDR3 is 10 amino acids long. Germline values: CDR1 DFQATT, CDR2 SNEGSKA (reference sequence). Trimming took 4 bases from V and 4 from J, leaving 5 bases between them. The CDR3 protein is CSATGYEQYF. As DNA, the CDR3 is TGCAGTGCTACAGGGTACGAGCAGTACTTC.

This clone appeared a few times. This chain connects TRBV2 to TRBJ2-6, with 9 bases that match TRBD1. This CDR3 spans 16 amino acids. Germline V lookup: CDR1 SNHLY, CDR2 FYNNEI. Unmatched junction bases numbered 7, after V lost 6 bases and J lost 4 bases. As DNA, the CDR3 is TGTGCCAGCAGCCGGACAGGGGTGAGAGGGGCCAACGTCCTGACTTTC. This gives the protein CASSRTGVRGANVLTF.

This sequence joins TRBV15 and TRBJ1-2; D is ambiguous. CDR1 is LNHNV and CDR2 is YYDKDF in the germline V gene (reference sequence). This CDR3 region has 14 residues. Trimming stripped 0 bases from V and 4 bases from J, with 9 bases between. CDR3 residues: CATSRDQVAYGYTF. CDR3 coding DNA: TGTGCCACCAGCAGAGATCAGGTCGCCTATGGCTACACCTTC.

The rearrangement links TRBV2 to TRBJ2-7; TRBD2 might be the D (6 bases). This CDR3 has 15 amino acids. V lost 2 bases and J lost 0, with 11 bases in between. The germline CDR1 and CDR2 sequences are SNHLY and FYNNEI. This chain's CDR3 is CASSEPREASYEQYF. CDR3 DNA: TGTGCCAGCAGTGAACCGAGGGAGGCCTCCTACGAGCAGTACTTC.

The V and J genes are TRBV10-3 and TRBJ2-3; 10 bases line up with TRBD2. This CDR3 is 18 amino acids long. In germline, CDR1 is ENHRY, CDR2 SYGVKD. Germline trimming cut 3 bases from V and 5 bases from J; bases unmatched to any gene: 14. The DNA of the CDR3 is TGTGCCATCAGTGACCCCACTACTAGCGGGACCCGGCAAGATACGCAGTATTTT. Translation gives CAISDPTTSGTRQDTQYF.

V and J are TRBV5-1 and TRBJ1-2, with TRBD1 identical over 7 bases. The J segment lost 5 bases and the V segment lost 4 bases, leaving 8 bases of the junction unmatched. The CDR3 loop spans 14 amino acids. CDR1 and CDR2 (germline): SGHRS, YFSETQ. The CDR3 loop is CASSVIQGTYGYTF. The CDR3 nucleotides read TGCGCCAGCAGCGTTATACAGGGGACTTATGGCTACACCTTC.

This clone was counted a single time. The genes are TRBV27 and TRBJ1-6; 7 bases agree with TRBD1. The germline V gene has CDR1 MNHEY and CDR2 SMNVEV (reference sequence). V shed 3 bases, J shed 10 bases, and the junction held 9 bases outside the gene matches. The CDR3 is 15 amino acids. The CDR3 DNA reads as TGTGCCAGCAGTTTGACAGGGAATAGGGGGTCACCCCTCCACTTT. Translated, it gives CASSLTGNRGSPLHF.

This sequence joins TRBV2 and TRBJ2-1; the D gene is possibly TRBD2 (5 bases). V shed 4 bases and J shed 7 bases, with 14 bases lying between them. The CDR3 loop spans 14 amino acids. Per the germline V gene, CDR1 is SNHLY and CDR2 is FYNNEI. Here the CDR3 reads CASSALALGNEQFF. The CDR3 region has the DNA TGTGCCAGCAGTGCCCTAGCATTAGGAAATGAGCAGTTCTTC.

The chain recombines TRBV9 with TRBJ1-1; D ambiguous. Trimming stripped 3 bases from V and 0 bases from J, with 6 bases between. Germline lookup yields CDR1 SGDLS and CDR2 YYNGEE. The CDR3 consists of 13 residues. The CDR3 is CASSATMNTEAFF. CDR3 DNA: TGTGCCAGCAGCGCCACAATGAACACTGAAGCTTTCTTT.

The CDR3 reads CASRQGPYNEQFF. The CDR3, as DNA: TGCGCCAGCAGACAGGGACCCTACAATGAGCAGTTCTTC. The chain carries TRBV10-2 and TRBJ2-1; TRBD1 is a possible D gene (6 bases). V dropped 6 bases and J dropped 2 bases, with 8 bases sitting between them. The CDR3 extends over 13 amino acids. From germline, CDR1 is WSHSY and CDR2 SAAADI.

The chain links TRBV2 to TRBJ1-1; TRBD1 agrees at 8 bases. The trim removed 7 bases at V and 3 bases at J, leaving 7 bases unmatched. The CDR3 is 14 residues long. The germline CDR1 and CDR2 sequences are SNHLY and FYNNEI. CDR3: CASTRGLGYTEAFF. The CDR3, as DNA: TGTGCCAGCACCAGGGGGCTCGGGTACACTGAAGCTTTCTTT.

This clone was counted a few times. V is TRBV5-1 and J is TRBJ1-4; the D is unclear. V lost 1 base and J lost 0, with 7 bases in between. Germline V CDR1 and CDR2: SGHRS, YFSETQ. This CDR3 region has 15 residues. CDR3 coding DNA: TGCGCCAGCAGCTTGCGGGAGTCAACTAATGAAAAACTGTTTTTT. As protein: CASSLRESTNEKLFF.

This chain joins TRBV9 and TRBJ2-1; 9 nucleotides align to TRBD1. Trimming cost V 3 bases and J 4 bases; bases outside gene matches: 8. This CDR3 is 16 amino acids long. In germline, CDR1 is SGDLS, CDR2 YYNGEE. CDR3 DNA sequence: TGTGCCAGCAGCGCCCGCCGGGACAGGGCATACAATGAGCAGTTCTTC. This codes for CASSARRDRAYNEQFF. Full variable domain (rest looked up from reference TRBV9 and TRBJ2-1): DSGVTQTPKHLITATGQRVTLRCSPRSGDLSVYWYQQSLDQGLQFLIQYYNGEERAKGNILERFSAQQFPDLHSELNLSSLELGDSALYFCASSARRDRAYNEQFFGPGTRLTVL.

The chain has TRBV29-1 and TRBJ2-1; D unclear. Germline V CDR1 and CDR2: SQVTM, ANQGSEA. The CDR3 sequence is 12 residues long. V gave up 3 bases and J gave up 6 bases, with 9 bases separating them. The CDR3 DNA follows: TGCAGCGTTGAGGGCCGTGGCAATGAGCAGTTCTTC. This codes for CSVEGRGNEQFF.

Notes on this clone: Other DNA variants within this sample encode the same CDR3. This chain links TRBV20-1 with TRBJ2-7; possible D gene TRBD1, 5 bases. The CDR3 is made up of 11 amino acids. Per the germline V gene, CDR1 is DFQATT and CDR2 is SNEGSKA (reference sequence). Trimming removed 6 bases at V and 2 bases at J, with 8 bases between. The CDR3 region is CSASRAYEQYF. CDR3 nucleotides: TGCAGTGCCAGCAGGGCCTACGAGCAGTACTTC.

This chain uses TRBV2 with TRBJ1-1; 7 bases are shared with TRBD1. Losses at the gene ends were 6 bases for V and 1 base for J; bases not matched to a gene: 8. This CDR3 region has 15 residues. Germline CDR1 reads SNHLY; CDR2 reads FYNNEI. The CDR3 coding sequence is TGTGCCAGCAGGGACCACAGGGGACGGAACACTGAAGCTTTCTTT. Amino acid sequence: CASRDHRGRNTEAFF.

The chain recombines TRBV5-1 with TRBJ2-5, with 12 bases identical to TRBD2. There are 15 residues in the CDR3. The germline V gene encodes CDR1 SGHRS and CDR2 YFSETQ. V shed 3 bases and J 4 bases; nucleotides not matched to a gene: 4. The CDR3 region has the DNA TGCGCCAGCAGCTGGACTAGCGGGACGGGAGAGACCCAGTACTTC. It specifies CASSWTSGTGETQYF. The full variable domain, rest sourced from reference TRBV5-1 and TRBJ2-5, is KAGVTQTPRYLIKTRGQQVTLSCSPISGHRSVSWYQQTPGQGLQFLFEYFSETQRNKGNFPGRFSGRQFSNSRSEMNVSTLELGDSALYLCASSWTSGTGETQYFGPGTRLLVL.

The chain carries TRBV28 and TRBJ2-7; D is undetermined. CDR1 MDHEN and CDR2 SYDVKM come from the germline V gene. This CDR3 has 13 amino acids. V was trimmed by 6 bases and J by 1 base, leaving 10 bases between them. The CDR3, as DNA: TGTGCCAGCAGAAATCAGGTGTCCTACGAGCAGTACTTC. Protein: CASRNQVSYEQYF.

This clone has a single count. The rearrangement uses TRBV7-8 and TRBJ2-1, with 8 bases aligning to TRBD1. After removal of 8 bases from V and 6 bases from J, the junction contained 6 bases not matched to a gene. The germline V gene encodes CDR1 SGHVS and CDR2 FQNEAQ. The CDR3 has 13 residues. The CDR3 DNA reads TGTGCCAGCCGACAGGGGAAGGGCAATGAGCAGTTCTTC. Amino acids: CASRQGKGNEQFF. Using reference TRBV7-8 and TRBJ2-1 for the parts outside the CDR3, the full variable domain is GAGVSQSPRYKVAKRGQDVALRCDPISGHVSLFWYQQALGQGPEFLTYFQNEAQLDKSGLPSDRFFAERPEGSVSTLKIQRTQQEDSAVYLCASRQGKGNEQFFGPGTRLTVL.

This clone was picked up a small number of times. In nucleotides, the CDR3 is TGTGCCAGCAGTCCGGGTGGGGGGAGCAATCAGCCCCAGCATTTT. Protein sequence: CASSPGGGSNQPQHF. The rearrangement uses TRBV6-5 and TRBJ1-5; tentative D call: TRBD1 (5 bases). Germline V gene lookup returns CDR1 MNHEY and CDR2 SVGAGI. The V end lost 5 bases, the J end lost 1 base, and 12 bases lay between the germline ends. This CDR3 comprises 15 residues.